Below, 14 T cell receptor beta chains from the same sample are listed, as sequenced in a study of shared clonotypes between healthy human individuals. Assay: immunoSEQ multiplex PCR; the TCRdb copy retains only in-frame clones and omits some. Counted here are about 520,000 clones, 78% occurring once; the ten biggest clones make up around 11%. The sample taken for sequencing was PBMCs. The source is a woman between 40 and 55 years old in good health. Some clones in this sample may be carry-over from other donors' samples.

J is TRBJ1-4 and V is TRBV28; D might be TRBD1 (6 bases). The CDR3 is 14 residues long. V was clipped by 7 bases and J by 1 base, with 10 bases between them. Germline CDR1 reads MDHEN; CDR2 reads SYDVKM. As DNA, the CDR3 is TGTGCCAGCAATCAGGACAGAACTAATGAAAAACTGTTTTTT. It encodes CASNQDRTNEKLFF.

A single count supports this clone. The chain has TRBV5-1 and TRBJ2-2, with unresolved D. CDR3 length: 14 amino acids. Trimming left V 4 bases short and J 4 bases short, with 11 bases between. CDR1 SGHRS and CDR2 YFSETQ come from the germline V gene. CDR3 bases: TGCGCCAGCAGCCCCGAAGCGAGCACCGGGGAGCTGTTTTTT. It codes for CASSPEASTGELFF.

This clone was observed once. The gene calls are TRBV5-6 and TRBJ1-3, with no clear D. V shed 2 bases and J shed 5 bases, with 5 bases lying between them. The CDR3 is made up of 12 amino acids. CDR1 and CDR2 from the germline V gene are SGHDT and YYEEEE. The CDR3 DNA sequence: TGTGCCAGCAGCTTAGGCAGAAACACCATATATTTT. Translation gives CASSLGRNTIYF.

The chain couples TRBV9 to TRBJ2-2; 14 nucleotides line up with TRBD2. Trimming took 4 bases from V and 5 from J; bases not matched to a gene: 7. This CDR3 has 17 amino acids. Germline V gene lookup returns CDR1 SGDLS and CDR2 YYNGEE. Written as DNA, the CDR3 is TGTGCCAGCAGCCTGGGACTAGCGGGAGAGATGACCGGGGAGCTGTTTTTT. Protein product: CASSLGLAGEMTGELFF.

V is TRBV6-5 and J is TRBJ2-3; D may be TRBD1 (5 bases). This CDR3 is built from 11 residues. Germline assignment: CDR1 MNHEY and CDR2 SVGAGI. Trimming stripped 8 bases from V and 10 bases from J, with 13 bases between. The CDR3 here is CASDSGRAQYF. For the CDR3, the DNA is TGTGCCAGCGACAGTGGCAGAGCGCAGTATTTT.

Only one count was recorded for this clone. The chain has TRBV19 and TRBJ2-5; perhaps TRBD2 as D (6 bases). The J call may be mistaken, given a closer DNA end match to TRBJ2-7. The CDR3 consists of 15 residues. CDR1 is LNHDA, CDR2 SQIVND, per germline (reference sequence). Here the CDR3 reads CASSIRGAGSYEQYF. Written as DNA, the CDR3 is TGTGCCAGTAGTATTCGCGGGGCGGGTTCCTACGAGCAGTACTTC.

The V gene is TRBV11-2, the J gene TRBJ1-1, with D tentatively TRBD1 (5 bases). Germline CDR1 SGHAT, CDR2 FQNNGV. The CDR3 length is 14 residues. Deletions cut 0 bases from V and 4 bases from J, with 9 bases between. In DNA form, the CDR3 reads TGTGCCAGCAGCTTAGAAGGACAACGCACTGAAGCTTTCTTT. Its protein is CASSLEGQRTEAFF.

In this sample, this clone turned up once. A read error may produce the germline difference seen at one junction end. The V gene is TRBV6-5, the J gene TRBJ1-2; 8 bases align to TRBD1. Per the germline V gene, CDR1 is MNHEY and CDR2 is SVGAGI. The CDR3 is 14 residues long. CDR3 in amino acids: CASRGTGRAYGHTF. Written as DNA, the CDR3 is TGTGCCAGCAGGGGGACAGGCCGCGCCTATGGCCACACCTTC.

The genes are TRBV5-1 and TRBJ1-3; D gene uncertain. The length of the CDR3 is 15 residues. The V gene lost 0 bases and the J gene lost 0 bases, with 7 bases spanning the gap. The germline gives CDR1 SGHRS, CDR2 YFSETQ. Written as DNA, the CDR3 is TGCGCCAGCAGCTTGGGGCAGCTCTCTGGAAACACCATATATTTT. This gives the protein CASSLGQLSGNTIYF.

This chain joins TRBV7-9 and TRBJ2-1, with D possibly matching TRBD1 (6 bases). This CDR3 has 14 residues. The germline CDR1 and CDR2 sequences are SEHNR and FQNEAQ (reference sequence). Trimming took off 6 bases at V and 0 bases at J, with 9 bases between the two ends. The CDR3 sequence is CASSQGSSYNEQFF. DNA of the CDR3: TGTGCCAGCAGTCAGGGGAGCTCCTACAATGAGCAGTTCTTC.

V and J are TRBV7-7 and TRBJ2-7, with 13 bases aligning to TRBD2. The CDR3 runs 15 residues. Unmatched junction bases numbered 5, after V lost 4 bases and J lost 5 bases. Germline V CDR1 and CDR2: SSHAT, FNYEAQ (reference sequence). The CDR3 region is CASSSGTSGTNEQYF. In DNA form, the CDR3 reads TGTGCCAGCAGCTCCGGGACTAGCGGGACCAACGAGCAGTACTTC.

The rearrangement joins TRBV10-2 to TRBJ2-5; D is tentatively TRBD1 or TRBD2 (6 bases each). TRBJ2-7 explains the end of the DNA better; the J call may be wrong. The germline V gene has CDR1 WSHSY and CDR2 SAAADI. This CDR3 region has 13 residues. The CDR3 region is CASRDSGDYEQYF. DNA of the CDR3: TGCGCCAGCCGGGACTCAGGGGACTACGAGCAGTACTTC.

The chain links TRBV10-2 to TRBJ2-3; no clear D gene. The CDR3 length is 11 residues. The V and J ends lost 6 bases and 3 bases respectively, with 4 bases between them. The germline V gene has CDR1 WSHSY and CDR2 SAAADI. This chain's CDR3 is CASRETDTQYF. The CDR3 DNA reads TGCGCCAGCAGAGAGACAGATACGCAGTATTTT.

The chain combines TRBV28 with TRBJ1-5; TRBD1 is a possible D gene (6 bases). The CDR3 has 14 residues. V was clipped by 6 bases and J by 11 bases, with 20 bases between them. Germline V gene sequence: CDR1 MDHEN, CDR2 SYDVKM. CDR3 protein: CASSNDRLLESQHF. CDR3 sequence (DNA): TGTGCCAGCAGCAATGACAGGCTACTGGAGTCCCAGCATTTT.